This T cell receptor beta chain was retrieved from a study of T cell changes during pregnancy in multiple sclerosis. V was cut by 5 bases and J by 3 bases, with 19 bases left in between. Germline V gene data show CDR1 as MNHEY and CDR2 as SMNVEV (reference sequence). The CDR3 runs to 17 residues. Assay used: immunoSEQ multiplex PCR; TCRdb lists only in-frame clones, some missing. The sample yields tens of thousands of clones, approximately 92% seen once. The sequence was collected from a female donor in good health, enrolled as a control in a pregnancy study. This chain connects TRBV27 to TRBJ2-2, with D tentatively TRBD2 (6 bases). The sequenced sample was peripheral blood, obtained in the third trimester of pregnancy. The CDR3 loop is CASSPPLAFRHTGELFF. The CDR3 nucleotides read TGTGCCAGCAGTCCCCCCCTAGCGTTCCGCCACACCGGGGAGCTGTTTTTT.